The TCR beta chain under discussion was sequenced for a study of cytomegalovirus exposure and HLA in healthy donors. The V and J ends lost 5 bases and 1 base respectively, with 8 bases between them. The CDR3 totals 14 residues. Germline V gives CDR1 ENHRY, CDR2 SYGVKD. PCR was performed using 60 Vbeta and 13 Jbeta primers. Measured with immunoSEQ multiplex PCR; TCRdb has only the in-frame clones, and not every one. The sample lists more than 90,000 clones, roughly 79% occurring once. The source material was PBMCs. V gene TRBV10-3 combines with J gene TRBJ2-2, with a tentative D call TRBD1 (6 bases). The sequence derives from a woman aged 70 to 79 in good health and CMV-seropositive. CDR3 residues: CAISRTENTGELFF. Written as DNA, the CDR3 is TGTGCCATCAGTCGGACAGAGAACACCGGGGAGCTGTTTTTT.